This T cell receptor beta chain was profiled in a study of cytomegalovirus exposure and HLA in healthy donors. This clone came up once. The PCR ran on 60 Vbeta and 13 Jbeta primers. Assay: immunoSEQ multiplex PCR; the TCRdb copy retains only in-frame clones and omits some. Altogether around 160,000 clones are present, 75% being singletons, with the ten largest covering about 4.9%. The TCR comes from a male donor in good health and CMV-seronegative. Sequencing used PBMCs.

This CDR3 reads CASSPGTGGEDEQFF. CDR3 nucleotides: TGTGCCAGCAGCCCCGGGACAGGGGGGGAGGATGAGCAGTTCTTC. This rearrangement joins TRBV9 to TRBJ2-1, with 11 bases lining up with TRBD1. The CDR3 is made up of 15 amino acids. Trimming cost V 4 bases and J 8 bases; bases outside gene matches: 8. In germline, CDR1 is SGDLS, CDR2 YYNGEE.